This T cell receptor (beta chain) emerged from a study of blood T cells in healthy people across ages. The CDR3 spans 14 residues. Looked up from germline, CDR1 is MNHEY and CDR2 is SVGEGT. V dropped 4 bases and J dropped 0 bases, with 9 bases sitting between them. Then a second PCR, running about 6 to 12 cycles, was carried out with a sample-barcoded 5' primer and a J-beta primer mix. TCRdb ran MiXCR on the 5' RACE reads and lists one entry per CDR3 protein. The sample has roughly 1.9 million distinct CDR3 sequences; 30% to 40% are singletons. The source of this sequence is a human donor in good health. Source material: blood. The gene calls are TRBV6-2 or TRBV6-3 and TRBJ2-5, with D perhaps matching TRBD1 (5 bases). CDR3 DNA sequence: TGTGCCAGCAGTTCCAGGGCTTACCAAGAGACCCAGTACTTC. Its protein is CASSSRAYQETQYF.